This T cell receptor (beta chain) was identified in a study of blood T cells in healthy people across ages. CDR3 length equals 15 residues. V gave up 5 bases and J gave up 3 bases, with 17 bases separating them. Germline loops: CDR1 SQVTM, CDR2 ANQGSEA. Then a second PCR, running roughly 7 to 11 cycles, was carried out with a sample-barcoded 5' primer and a J-beta primer mix. Each CDR3 protein gets one entry after TCRdb re-called the 5' RACE reads with MiXCR. This table holds about 800,000 distinct CDR3 sequences, 25% found once. These same data were also listed under a study on T cells of mothers and their children.

Sequenced sample: blood. The chain couples TRBV29-1 to TRBJ2-1; perhaps TRBD2 as D (6 bases). This receptor was identified in a boy between 10 and 17 years old in good health. The CDR3 nucleotides read TGCAGCGTTATAGTTTCCGGGACTGGCTACAATGAGCAGTTCTTC. This gives the protein CSVIVSGTGYNEQFF.